One TCR beta chain is described in this entry. Its cognate antigen is unknown. This entry belongs to a study of shared clonotypes between healthy human individuals. Findings of the study overall: Among non-shared clonotypes, generation probabilities were lower than among those shared by all four donors.

Sorted-subset replicate PCR reactions contained roughly 200 ng DNA, corresponding to about 30,000 T cell genomes. Generated by immunoSEQ multiplex PCR, the TCRdb table keeps only in-frame clones and is missing some. Of 2 million to 3 million clones listed, 90% to 95% are singletons. With V trimmed by 4 bases and J by 7 bases, 3 bases remained unmatched. The CDR3 sequence is 13 residues long. The germline V gene has CDR1 MNHNS and CDR2 SASEGT. The chain uses TRBV6-1 and TRBJ1-3; 8 positions match TRBD1. Sequencing input: naive CD4+ T cells from PBMCs. Subset in this sample: CD45RA+ positively selected. The sequence came from a man between 18 and 29 years old in good health. Some clones in this sample may be carry-over from other donors' samples. The CDR3: CASSGWTGNTIYF. CDR3 in DNA: TGTGCCAGCAGTGGCTGGACAGGGAACACCATATATTTT.